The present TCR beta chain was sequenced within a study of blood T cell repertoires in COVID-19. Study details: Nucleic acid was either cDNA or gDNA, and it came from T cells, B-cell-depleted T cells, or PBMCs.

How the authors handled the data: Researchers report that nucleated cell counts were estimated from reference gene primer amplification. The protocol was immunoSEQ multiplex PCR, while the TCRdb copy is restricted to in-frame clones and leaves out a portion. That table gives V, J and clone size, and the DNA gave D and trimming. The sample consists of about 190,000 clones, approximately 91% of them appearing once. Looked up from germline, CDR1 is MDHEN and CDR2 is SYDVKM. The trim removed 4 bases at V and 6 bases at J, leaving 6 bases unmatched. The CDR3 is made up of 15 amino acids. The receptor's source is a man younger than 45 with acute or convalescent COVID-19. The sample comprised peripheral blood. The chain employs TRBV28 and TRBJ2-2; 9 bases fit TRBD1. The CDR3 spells CASSWDRAVAGELFF. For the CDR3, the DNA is TGTGCCAGCAGTTGGGACAGGGCGGTGGCCGGGGAGCTGTTTTTT.